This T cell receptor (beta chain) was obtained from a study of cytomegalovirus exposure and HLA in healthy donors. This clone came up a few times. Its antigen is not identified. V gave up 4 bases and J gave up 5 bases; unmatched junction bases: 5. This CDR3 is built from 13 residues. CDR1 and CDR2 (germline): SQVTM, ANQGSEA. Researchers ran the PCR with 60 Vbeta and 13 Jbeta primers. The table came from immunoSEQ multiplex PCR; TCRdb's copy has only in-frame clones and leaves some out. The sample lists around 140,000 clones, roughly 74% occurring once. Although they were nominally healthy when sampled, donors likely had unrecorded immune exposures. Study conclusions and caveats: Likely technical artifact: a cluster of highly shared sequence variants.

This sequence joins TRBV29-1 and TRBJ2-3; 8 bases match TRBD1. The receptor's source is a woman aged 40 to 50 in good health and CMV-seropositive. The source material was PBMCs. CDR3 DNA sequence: TGCAGCGTTGCTGGACAGGGCCTAGATACGCAGTATTTT. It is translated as CSVAGQGLDTQYF.